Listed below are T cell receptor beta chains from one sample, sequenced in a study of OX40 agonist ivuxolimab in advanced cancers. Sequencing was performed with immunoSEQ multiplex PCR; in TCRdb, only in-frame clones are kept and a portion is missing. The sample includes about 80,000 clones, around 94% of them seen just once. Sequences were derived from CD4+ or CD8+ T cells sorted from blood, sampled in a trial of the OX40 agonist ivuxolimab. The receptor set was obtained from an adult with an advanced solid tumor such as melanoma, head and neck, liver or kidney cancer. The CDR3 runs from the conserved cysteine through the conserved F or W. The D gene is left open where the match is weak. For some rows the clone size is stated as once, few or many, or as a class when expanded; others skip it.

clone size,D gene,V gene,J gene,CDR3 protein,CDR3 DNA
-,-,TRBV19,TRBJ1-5,CASKKSWVGNQPQHF,TGTGCCAGTAAAAAGTCTTGGGTTGGCAATCAGCCCCAGCATTTT
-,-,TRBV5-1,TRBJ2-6,CASSLTAGANVLTF,TGCGCCAGCAGCTTGACGGCTGGGGCCAACGTCCTGACTTTC
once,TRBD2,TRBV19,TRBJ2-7,CASSLGPSSGSLPTYEQYF,TGTGCCAGTAGTCTCGGGCCCTCGAGCGGGAGTCTCCCCACCTACGAGCAGTACTTC
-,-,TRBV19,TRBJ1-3,CASSMGGSSGNTIYF,TGTGCCAGTAGTATGGGCGGATCCTCTGGAAACACCATATATTTT
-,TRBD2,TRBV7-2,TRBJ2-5,CASSRSSGSGETQYF,TGTGCCAGCAGTCGATCAAGCGGGAGCGGAGAGACCCAGTACTTC
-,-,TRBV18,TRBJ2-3,CASSPRHTDTQYF,TGTGCCAGCTCACCGCGGCACACAGATACGCAGTATTTT
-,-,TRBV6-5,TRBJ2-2,CASSYRGTGELFF,TGTGCCAGCAGTTATCGGGGAACCGGGGAGCTGTTTTTT
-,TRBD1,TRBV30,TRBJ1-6,CAYQGQGMGSPLHF,TGTGCCTACCAAGGACAGGGGATGGGTTCACCCCTCCACTTT
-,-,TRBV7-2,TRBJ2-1,CASSLRNNEQFF,TGTGCCAGCAGCTTACGCAACAATGAGCAGTTCTTC
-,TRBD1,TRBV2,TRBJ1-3,CASTGQGGNTIYF,TGTGCCAGCACCGGACAGGGAGGAAACACCATATATTTT
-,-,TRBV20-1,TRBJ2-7,CSAPTHYEQYF,TGCAGTGCTCCGACCCACTACGAGCAGTACTTC
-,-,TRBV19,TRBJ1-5,CASSPGERPNQPQHF,TGTGCCAGTAGCCCGGGGGAGCGGCCTAATCAGCCCCAGCATTTT
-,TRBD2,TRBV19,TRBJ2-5,CASSNPGGFETQYF,TGTGCCAGTAGTAACCCGGGGGGTTTCGAGACCCAGTACTTC
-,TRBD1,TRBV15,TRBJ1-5,CATSRRDREPPQHF,TGTGCCACCAGCAGAAGAGACAGGGAACCGCCCCAGCATTTT
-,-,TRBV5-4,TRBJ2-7,CASSLAGTYEQYF,TGTGCCAGCAGCTTGGCCGGAACCTACGAGCAGTACTTC
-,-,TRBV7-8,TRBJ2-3,CASSLVQGTQYF,TGTGCCAGCAGCTTAGTACAGGGTACGCAGTATTTT
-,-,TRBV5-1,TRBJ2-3,CASSFSSHTDTQYF,TGCGCCAGCAGCTTTTCCTCCCACACAGATACGCAGTATTTT
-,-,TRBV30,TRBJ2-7,CAWSSSSYEQYF,TGTGCCTGGAGTAGCAGCTCCTACGAGCAGTACTTC
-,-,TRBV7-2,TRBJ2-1,CASSLADVNEQFF,TGTGCCAGCAGCTTAGCGGATGTCAATGAGCAGTTCTTC
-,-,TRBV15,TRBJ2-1,CATSRGPEAEQFF,TGTGCCACCAGCAGAGGACCAGAGGCTGAGCAGTTCTTC
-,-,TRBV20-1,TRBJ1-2,CSASKERENF,TGCAGTGCTAGCAAAGAACGGGAAAACTTC
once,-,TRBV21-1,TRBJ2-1,CASSKVSTAFSGVLSCNEQFF,TGTGCCAGCAGCAAAGTTTCAACGGCCTTCTCGGGAGTGCTGTCATGCAATGAGCAGTTCTTC
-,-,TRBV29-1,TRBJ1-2,CSVGGSTNYGYTF,TGCAGCGTTGGAGGTTCGACAAACTATGGCTACACCTTC
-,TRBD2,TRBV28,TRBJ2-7,CASSLGGSFAYEQYF,TGTGCCAGCAGTTTGGGGGGGAGTTTTGCCTACGAGCAGTACTTC
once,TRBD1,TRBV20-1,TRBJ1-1,CSVAGGTEAFF,TGCAGTGTCGCAGGGGGGACTGAAGCTTTCTTT
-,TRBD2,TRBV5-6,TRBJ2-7,CASSLARGDLYEQYF,TGTGCCAGCAGCTTGGCGCGGGGGGATCTCTACGAGCAGTACTTC
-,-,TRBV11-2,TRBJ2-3,CASSLQQEGTDTQYF,TGTGCCAGCAGCTTGCAGCAGGAGGGAACAGATACGCAGTATTTT
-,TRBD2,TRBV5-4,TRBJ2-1,CASSSGLAGGYNEQFF,TGTGCCAGCAGCTCGGGACTAGCGGGAGGCTACAATGAGCAGTTCTTC